The TCR beta chain under discussion was sequenced for a study of CD8+ T cells in alopecia areata. The germline V gene encodes CDR1 SQVTM and CDR2 ANQGSEA. This CDR3 has 11 amino acids. V was clipped by 6 bases and J by 8 bases, with 10 bases between them. Extraction of RNA preceded its reverse transcription into cDNA, which served as the sequencing template. Clones were read by immunoSEQ multiplex PCR, and TCRdb kept only the in-frame ones, dropping some. The repertoire holds over 200,000 clones, around 62% seen once, with approximately 0.45% in the top ten. The chain has TRBV29-1 and TRBJ1-4, with D uncertain. Source: CD4+ T cells sorted from blood, taken at week 0. The receptor was isolated from a human donor with alopecia areata. The DNA for the CDR3 is TGCAGCGTATCCCCGGGAGAAAAACTGTTTTTT. Translated, it gives CSVSPGEKLFF.